Presented here are 21 T cell receptor beta chains from one specimen sequenced in a study of cytomegalovirus exposure and HLA in healthy donors. PCR primers comprised 60 Vbeta and 13 Jbeta primers. Sequencing was performed with immunoSEQ multiplex PCR; in TCRdb, only in-frame clones are kept and a portion is missing. The table has under 200,000 clones, 60% to 85% seen once. Input material: PBMCs. The receptors originated from a woman aged 50 to 60 in good health and CMV-seropositive.

The gene calls are TRBV10-3 and TRBJ2-5; TRBD1 matches at 10 bases. Germline CDR1 reads ENHRY; CDR2 reads SYGVKD. The V gene end was trimmed by 0 bases and the J gene end by 6 bases; junction bases not matched to a gene: 4. The CDR3 length is 15 residues. CDR3 DNA: TGTGCCATCAGTGAGTCGGGGGACAGGGGAAAGACCCAGTACTTC. This translates into CAISESGDRGKTQYF.

The table lists this clone with a few counts. The chain has TRBV30 and TRBJ1-1; tentatively, D is TRBD1 (5 bases). This CDR3 is 16 amino acids long. V lost 6 bases and J 5 bases, leaving 25 bases between the germline ends. CDR1 and CDR2 (germline): GTSNPN, SVGIG (reference sequence). As DNA, the CDR3 is TGTGCCTGTCGCATTTTGCTGGACCCACGGGGGACTGAAGCTTTCTTT. Its protein product is CACRILLDPRGTEAFF.

The chain couples TRBV11-2 to TRBJ2-1; the match to TRBD2 covers 8 bases. Losses at the gene ends were 5 bases for V and 7 bases for J; bases not matched to a gene: 10. CDR1 is SGHAT and CDR2 is FQNNGV in the germline V gene. This CDR3 has 15 amino acids. The CDR3 nucleotides read TGTGCCAGCAGCCAAGGGGCTAGCGGGCTGAATGAGCAGTTCTTC. It encodes CASSQGASGLNEQFF.

CDR3 region: CASSPVGTGIHEQYF. As DNA, the CDR3 is TGCGCCAGCAGCCCGGTCGGGACAGGGATCCACGAGCAGTACTTC. The chain links TRBV5-1 to TRBJ2-7, with 9 bases matching TRBD1. The V and J ends lost 4 bases and 5 bases, in that order; junction bases with no gene match: 10. The germline V gene encodes CDR1 SGHRS and CDR2 YFSETQ. This CDR3 has 15 residues.

The V call is TRBV5-1, the J call TRBJ1-1; D may be TRBD1 (5 bases). The CDR3 is 13 amino acids. Trimming removed 4 bases at V and 2 bases at J, with 9 bases between. CDR1 and CDR2 from the germline V gene are SGHRS and YFSETQ. CDR3 in DNA: TGCGCCAGCAGCGCGGACATAAACACTGAAGCTTTCTTT. Protein: CASSADINTEAFF.

This rearrangement joins TRBV30 to TRBJ2-5; D not resolved. This CDR3 comprises 13 residues. Germline V gives CDR1 GTSNPN, CDR2 SVGIG (reference sequence). Deletions cut 4 bases from V and 0 bases from J, with 9 bases between. The CDR3 reads CAWNPQNQETQYF. DNA for the CDR3: TGTGCCTGGAATCCACAGAACCAAGAGACCCAGTACTTC. The full variable domain, with the rest looked up from reference TRBV30 and TRBJ2-5, is SQTIHQWPATLVQPVGSPLSLECTVEGTSNPNLYWYRQAAGRGLQLLFYSVGIGQISSEVPQNLSASRPQDRQFILSSKKLLLSDSGFYLCAWNPQNQETQYFGPGTRLLVL.

The chain combines TRBV10-3 with TRBJ2-7; 13 bases align to TRBD2. Germline-derived CDR1 and CDR2 are ENHRY and SYGVKD. This CDR3 region has 15 residues. V shed 3 bases, J shed 2 bases, and the junction held 1 base outside the gene matches. The CDR3 DNA reads TGTGCCATCAGTGACACTAGCGGGGGGGCCTACGAGCAGTACTTC. Protein sequence: CAISDTSGGAYEQYF.

The rearrangement joins TRBV14 to TRBJ1-3; 7 bases align to TRBD1. Trimming removed 0 bases from V and 7 bases from J; junction bases left unmatched: 6. The V gene's germline CDR1 is SGHDN and CDR2 FVKESK. The CDR3 has 15 residues. This CDR3 reads CASSQDKGAWNTIYF. The CDR3 DNA reads TGTGCCAGCAGCCAAGACAAGGGGGCTTGGAACACCATATATTTT.

V is TRBV29-1 and J is TRBJ2-3, with a weak D call TRBD1 (5 bases). Germline values: CDR1 SQVTM, CDR2 ANQGSEA. The CDR3 loop spans 14 amino acids. Deletions cut 3 bases from V and 1 base from J, with 11 bases between. The CDR3 loop is CSVDMWGGTDTQYF. The CDR3 DNA reads TGCAGCGTTGATATGTGGGGCGGCACAGATACGCAGTATTTT.

V usage is TRBV7-3 and J usage is TRBJ1-5, with 7 positions matching TRBD1. Trimming took 4 bases from V and 4 from J; bases not matched to a gene: 7. The CDR3 spans 15 residues. CDR1 and CDR2 (germline): SGHTA, FQGTGA. The chain's CDR3 is CASSSEGTENQPQHF. CDR3 nucleotides: TGTGCCAGCAGCTCAGAAGGGACAGAGAATCAGCCCCAGCATTTT.

In its sample, this clone was seen a few times. V usage is TRBV7-9 and J usage is TRBJ1-6; 8 positions agree with TRBD1. Germline loops: CDR1 SEHNR, CDR2 FQNEAQ (reference sequence). V lost 5 bases to trimming and J lost 6 bases; unmatched junction nucleotides: 6. The CDR3 has 15 residues. In DNA form, the CDR3 reads TGTGCCAGCAGCCCCCGACAGGGGCTTAATTCACCCCTCCACTTT. Its protein product is CASSPRQGLNSPLHF.

V gene TRBV2 combines with J gene TRBJ1-5, with TRBD1 matching 8 bases. CDR3 length: 16 residues. Germline lookup yields CDR1 SNHLY and CDR2 FYNNEI. J gave up 7 bases and V 5 bases, and 13 bases lay outside the gene matches. CDR3 nucleotide sequence: TGTGCCAGCAGTTTGGACAGGGAAAATTTTAGGCAGCCCCAGCATTTT. Translated: CASSLDRENFRQPQHF.

This chain uses TRBV7-9 with TRBJ2-7; a weak D match, TRBD1 (6 bases). Trimming took 6 bases from V and 0 from J, leaving 9 bases between them. The CDR3 consists of 13 residues. Germline V CDR1 and CDR2: SEHNR, FQNEAQ (reference sequence). CDR3 protein: CASRDSDSYEQYF. Here the CDR3 DNA reads TGTGCCAGCAGGGACAGCGACTCCTACGAGCAGTACTTC.

Note on this clone: Its ends do not fully match the called genes, so a read error is possible. Other DNA sequences in this sample translate to the same CDR3. The V and J genes are TRBV29-1 and TRBJ1-1, with D tentatively TRBD1 (5 bases). Germline assignment: CDR1 SQVTM and CDR2 ANQGSEA. The CDR3 has 14 amino acids. CDR3 residues: CSVDRPGSNTEAFF. CDR3 in DNA: TGCAGTGTTGACCGGCCAGGGTCGAACACTGAAGCTTTCTTT. Using reference TRBV29-1 and TRBJ1-1 for the parts outside the CDR3, the full variable domain is SAVISQKPSRDICQRGTSLTIQCQVDSQVTMMFWYRQQPGQSLTLIATANQGSEATYESGFVIDKFPISRPNLTFSTLTVSNMSPEDSSIYLCSVDRPGSNTEAFFGQGTRLTVV.

The rearrangement links TRBV15 to TRBJ2-5, with D perhaps matching TRBD1 (6 bases). The V gene's germline CDR1 is LNHNV and CDR2 YYDKDF (reference sequence). The CDR3 contains 13 residues. The V gene lost 0 bases and the J gene lost 14 bases, with 16 bases spanning the gap. The CDR3 is CATSRDQGIGFYF. The CDR3 coding sequence is TGTGCCACCAGCAGAGACCAGGGGATTGGGTTTTACTTC.

V and J are TRBV2 and TRBJ1-1, with 7 nucleotides matching TRBD1. The CDR3 is 12 residues long. CDR1 SNHLY and CDR2 FYNNEI come from the germline V gene. Germline trimming cut 8 bases from V and 4 bases from J; bases unmatched to any gene: 4. In DNA form, the CDR3 reads TGTGCCAGCGGCGACAGGGCCACTGAAGCTTTCTTT. It specifies CASGDRATEAFF.

This clone showed up just once. This chain connects TRBV5-4 to TRBJ2-2, with TRBD2 as a possible D gene (5 bases). CDR1 is SGHNT and CDR2 is YYREEE in the germline V gene (reference sequence). The CDR3 has 14 amino acids. Trimming took 4 bases from V and 7 from J, leaving 14 bases between them. This CDR3 reads CASSPRTPRGELFF. The CDR3 DNA follows: TGTGCCAGCAGCCCGAGGACTCCCCGCGGGGAGCTGTTTTTT.

The gene calls are TRBV27 and TRBJ1-1; a possible D gene is TRBD1 (5 bases). V was trimmed by 5 bases and J by 11 bases, leaving 24 bases between them. The CDR3 spans 15 residues. Germline lookup yields CDR1 MNHEY and CDR2 SMNVEV (reference sequence). The CDR3 DNA follows: TGTGCCAGCAGTCGCTTTGGGGCCACCTCGGGTAGGGCTTTCTTT. It encodes CASSRFGATSGRAFF.

The rearrangement links TRBV6-5 to TRBJ2-4, with D tentatively TRBD1 (5 bases). CDR1 MNHEY and CDR2 SVGAGI come from the germline V gene. CDR3 length: 12 amino acids. Trimming removed 6 bases at V and 3 bases at J, with 6 bases between. CDR3 in amino acids: CASRDNKNIQYF. CDR3 sequence (DNA): TGTGCCAGCAGGGACAACAAAAACATTCAGTACTTC.

The chain recombines TRBV11-3 with TRBJ1-1, with 7 bases lining up with TRBD1. The V gene end was trimmed by 3 bases and the J gene end by 7 bases; junction bases not matched to a gene: 8. CDR3 length equals 14 residues. The V gene's germline CDR1 is SGHNT and CDR2 YENEEA. The CDR3 loop reads CASSFGTGAVEAFF. The DNA for the CDR3 is TGTGCCAGCAGCTTTGGAACAGGGGCAGTTGAAGCTTTCTTT.

The genes are TRBV4-1 and TRBJ2-1, with 8 bases lining up with TRBD2. Germline V gene data show CDR1 as MGHRA and CDR2 as YSYEKL. Trimming at V came to 0 bases and at J to 9 bases, leaving 7 bases not matched to a gene. This CDR3 is built from 15 residues. CDR3: CASSQEDGGAGEQFF. CDR3 nucleotides: TGCGCCAGCAGCCAAGAAGACGGGGGGGCTGGTGAGCAGTTCTTC.